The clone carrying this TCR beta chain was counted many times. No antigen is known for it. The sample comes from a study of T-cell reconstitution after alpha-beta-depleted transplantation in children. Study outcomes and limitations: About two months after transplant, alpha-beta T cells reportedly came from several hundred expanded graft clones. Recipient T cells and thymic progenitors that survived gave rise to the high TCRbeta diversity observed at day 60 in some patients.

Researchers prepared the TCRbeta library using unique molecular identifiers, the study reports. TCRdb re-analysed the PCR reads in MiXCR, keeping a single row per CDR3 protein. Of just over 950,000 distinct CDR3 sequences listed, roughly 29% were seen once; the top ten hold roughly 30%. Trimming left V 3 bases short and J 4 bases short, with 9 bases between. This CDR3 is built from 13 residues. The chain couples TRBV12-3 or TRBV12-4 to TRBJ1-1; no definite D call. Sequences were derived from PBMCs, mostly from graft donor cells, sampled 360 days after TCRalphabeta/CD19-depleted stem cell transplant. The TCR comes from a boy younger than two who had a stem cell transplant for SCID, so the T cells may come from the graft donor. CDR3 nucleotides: TGTGCCAGCAGTTTGGGCTCGCGCACTGAAGCTTTCTTT. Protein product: CASSLGSRTEAFF.